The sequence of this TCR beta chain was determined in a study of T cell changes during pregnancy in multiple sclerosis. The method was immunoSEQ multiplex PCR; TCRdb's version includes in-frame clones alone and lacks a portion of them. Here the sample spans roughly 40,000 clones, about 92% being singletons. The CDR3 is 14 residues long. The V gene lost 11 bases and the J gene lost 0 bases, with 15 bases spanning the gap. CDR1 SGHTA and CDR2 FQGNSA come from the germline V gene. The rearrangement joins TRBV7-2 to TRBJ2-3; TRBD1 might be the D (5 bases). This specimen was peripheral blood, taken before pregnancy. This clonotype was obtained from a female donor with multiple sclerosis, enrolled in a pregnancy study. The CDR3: CAGTGVSSTDTQYF. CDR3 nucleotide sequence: TGTGCCGGTACAGGAGTTTCTAGCACAGATACGCAGTATTTT.